This T cell receptor (beta chain) emerged from a study of shared clonotypes between healthy human individuals. V gave up 11 bases and J gave up 8 bases, with 27 bases separating them. Looked up from germline, CDR1 is KGHSH and CDR2 is LQKENI. The CDR3 sequence is 15 residues long. At the deep level, the assay was run. Assay: immunoSEQ multiplex PCR; the TCRdb copy retains only in-frame clones and omits some. The sample records 520,000 or so clones, about four fifths being singletons. General study results and limits: Expectations were that clonotype sharing among donors would be affected by sequencing depth.

Remarks on this clone: What it binds is not known.

Sequenced sample: PBMCs. The TCR comes from a woman in her thirties or forties in good health. Some clones in this sample may be carry-over from other donors' samples. This chain uses TRBV18 with TRBJ1-2, with D perhaps matching TRBD1 (5 bases). CDR3 sequence: CAGQERDSRERGYTF. The CDR3 DNA follows: TGTGCCGGTCAGGAGCGGGACTCTCGCGAGAGAGGCTACACCTTC.